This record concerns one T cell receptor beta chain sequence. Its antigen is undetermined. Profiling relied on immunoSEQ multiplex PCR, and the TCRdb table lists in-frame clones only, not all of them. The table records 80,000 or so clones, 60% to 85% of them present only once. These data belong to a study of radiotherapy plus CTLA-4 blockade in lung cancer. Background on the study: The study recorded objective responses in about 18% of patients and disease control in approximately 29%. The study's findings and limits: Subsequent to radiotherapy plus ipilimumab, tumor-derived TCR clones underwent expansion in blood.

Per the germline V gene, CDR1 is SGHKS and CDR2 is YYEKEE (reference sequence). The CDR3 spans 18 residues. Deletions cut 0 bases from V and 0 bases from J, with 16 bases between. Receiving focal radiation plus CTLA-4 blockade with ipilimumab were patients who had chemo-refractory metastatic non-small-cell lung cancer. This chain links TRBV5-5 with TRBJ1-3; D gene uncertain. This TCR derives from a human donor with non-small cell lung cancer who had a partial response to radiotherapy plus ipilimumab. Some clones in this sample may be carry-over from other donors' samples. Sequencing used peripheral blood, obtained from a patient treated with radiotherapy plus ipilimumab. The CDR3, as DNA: TGTGCCAGCAGCTTGGTAATGGGCGCCCAGGCCTCTGGAAACACCATATATTTT. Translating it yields CASSLVMGAQASGNTIYF.